This TCR beta chain came from a study of shared clonotypes between healthy human individuals. The germline V gene encodes CDR1 SGHRS and CDR2 YFSETQ. The ends were cut back, 0 bases at V and 1 base at J, with 10 bases in the middle. The CDR3 runs to 15 residues. Method: immunoSEQ multiplex PCR; TCRdb's copy keeps in-frame clones and lacks some. The data hold approximately 2.1 million clones, with approximately 93% observed a single time. As to this clone: The same CDR3 can be traced to other DNA sequences in this sample.

Sample: naive CD4+ T cells from PBMCs. Indicated subset: CD45RA+ positively selected. The genes are TRBV5-1 and TRBJ2-5; either TRBD1 or TRBD2 may fit D (5 bases each). This receptor was obtained from a man aged 18 to 29 in good health. Some clones in this sample may be carry-over from other donors' samples. CDR3 amino acids: CASSLVSGAQETQYF. The CDR3 DNA reads TGCGCCAGCAGCTTGGTCTCCGGGGCCCAAGAGACCCAGTACTTC. Full variable domain (missing parts from reference TRBV5-1 and TRBJ2-5): KAGVTQTPRYLIKTRGQQVTLSCSPISGHRSVSWYQQTPGQGLQFLFEYFSETQRNKGNFPGRFSGRQFSNSRSEMNVSTLELGDSALYLCASSLVSGAQETQYFGPGTRLLVL.